The 11 T cell receptor beta chains reported below all come from one sample, sequenced in a study of T cells in Graves' hyperthyroidism and ophthalmopathy. The TCR beta CDR3 regions underwent amplification using RNA transcripts as the source. The HTBI set primed first-round TCR CDR3 RT-PCR. Via MiXCR, TCRdb re-called the multiplex PCR reads, giving one row per CDR3 protein. This table holds approximately 570,000 distinct CDR3 sequences, just under 20% found once. The source material was blood. The receptor set was obtained from a man between 35 and 55 years old with Graves' ophthalmopathy.

The rearrangement links TRBV6-2 or TRBV6-3 to TRBJ1-1; D is ambiguous. In germline, CDR1 is MNHEY, CDR2 SVGEGT. Trimming pared 4 bases from V and 2 bases from J, leaving 11 bases between. The CDR3 consists of 14 residues. The CDR3 loop reads CASSWSSTNTEAFF. CDR3 nucleotide sequence: TGTGCCAGCAGTTGGAGTAGCACTAACACTGAAGCTTTCTTT.

The chain recombines TRBV5-1 with TRBJ2-3; D is undetermined. Trimming removed 1 base at V and 4 bases at J, with 10 bases between. This CDR3 region has 14 residues. Germline CDR1 and CDR2: SGHRS and YFSETQ. CDR3 nucleotides: TGCGCCAGCAGCTTGAGCTTAGCCGCAGATACGCAGTATTTT. This sequence encodes CASSLSLAADTQYF.

This clonotype was found many times. The chain uses TRBV28 and TRBJ2-7; 13 nucleotides agree with TRBD2. The CDR3 is 16 amino acids. V gave up 6 bases and J gave up 6 bases; unmatched junction bases: 11. The V gene's germline CDR1 is MDHEN and CDR2 SYDVKM. The CDR3 DNA sequence: TGTGCCAGCAGCGATGGACTAGCGGGAGACCTCGGCGAGCAGTACTTC. Translated: CASSDGLAGDLGEQYF. The full variable domain, in which reference TRBV28 and TRBJ2-7 provide the parts outside the CDR3, is DVKVTQSSRYLVKRTGEKVFLECVQDMDHENMFWYRQDPGLGLRLIYFSYDVKMKEKGDIPEGYSVSREKKERFSLILESASTNQTSMYLCASSDGLAGDLGEQYFGPGTRLTVT.

This clonotype was detected only a few times. This chain links TRBV4-1 with TRBJ2-3; D might be TRBD2 (5 bases). Trimming shortened V by 4 bases and J by 0 bases, and 14 bases separated the two germline ends. In germline, CDR1 is MGHRA, CDR2 YSYEKL. This CDR3 comprises 16 residues. CDR3 region: CASSLHGEKSTDTQYF. The CDR3 DNA is TGCGCCAGCAGCCTACACGGGGAAAAGAGCACAGATACGCAGTATTTT.

This sequence joins TRBV18 and TRBJ1-1; D not resolved. The CDR3 is 15 amino acids. V was clipped by 0 bases and J by 6 bases, with 14 bases between them. The germline gives CDR1 KGHSH, CDR2 LQKENI. CDR3 in amino acids: CASSPPSTRAAEAFF. As DNA, the CDR3 is TGTGCCAGCTCACCACCTTCCACCCGGGCAGCTGAAGCTTTCTTT.

This clonotype was observed at least ten times. The chain has TRBV12-3 or TRBV12-4 and TRBJ2-7, with D possibly matching TRBD1 (6 bases). V was trimmed by 5 bases and J by 2 bases, leaving 22 bases between them. The CDR3 spans 17 residues. DNA for the CDR3: TGTGCCAGCAGTCCGTCCTCCCACCGGGACACTACCTACGAGCAGTACTTC. Protein sequence: CASSPSSHRDTTYEQYF.

This clonotype has only a few counts. The genes are TRBV7-8 and TRBJ2-1; D is perhaps TRBD2 (5 bases). Looked up from germline, CDR1 is SGHVS and CDR2 is FQNEAQ. The CDR3 length is 19 residues. V gave up 5 bases and J gave up 1 base, with 24 bases separating them. Here the CDR3 DNA reads TGTGCCAGCAGCCGAACGACACTTCGGGATTCGGGTTCCTACAATGAGCAGTTCTTC. Its protein is CASSRTTLRDSGSYNEQFF.

This clonotype appeared a single time. This chain uses TRBV5-1 with TRBJ2-1; TRBD1 matches at 7 bases. Trimming removed 1 base from V and 7 bases from J; junction bases left unmatched: 8. The germline CDR1 and CDR2 sequences are SGHRS and YFSETQ. The CDR3 has 15 amino acids. CDR3 in amino acids: CASSLYRVQGNEQFF. The DNA for the CDR3 is TGCGCCAGCAGCTTGTATAGGGTACAGGGGAATGAGCAGTTCTTC.

This clonotype was counted ten times or more. V is TRBV6-1 and J is TRBJ2-1, with 10 bases that match TRBD1. CDR1 is MNHNS and CDR2 is SASEGT in the germline V gene. The CDR3 covers 14 residues. The V segment lost 6 bases and the J segment 6 bases; nucleotides outside the gene matches: 5. The chain's CDR3 is CASSLDRGRNEQFF. In nucleotides, the CDR3 is TGTGCCAGCAGCCTTGACAGGGGGCGCAATGAGCAGTTCTTC.

This clonotype was recorded a few times. The rearrangement links TRBV3-1 to TRBJ1-2; D gene uncertain. Germline values: CDR1 LGHDT, CDR2 YNNKEL (reference sequence). Trimming shortened V by 4 bases and J by 2 bases, and 11 bases separated the two germline ends. CDR3 size: 14 residues. CDR3 amino acids: CASSLAARNYGYTF. The CDR3 bases are TGTGCCAGCAGCCTAGCGGCCAGGAACTATGGCTACACCTTC. Filled out from reference TRBV3-1 and TRBJ1-2, the complete variable domain reads DTAVSQTPKYLVTQMGNDKSIKCEQNLGHDTMYWYKQDSKKFLKIMFSYNNKELIINETVPNRFSPKSPDKAHLNLHINSLELGDSAVYFCASSLAARNYGYTFGSGTRLTVV.

The chain links TRBV12-3 or TRBV12-4 to TRBJ2-1; TRBD2 is a possible D gene (5 bases). V was clipped by 6 bases and J by 16 bases, with 16 bases between them. The CDR3 length is 11 residues. CDR3 in DNA: TGTGCCAGCAGCGATGGACGGGAACACTTCTTC. It yields the protein CASSDGREHFF.